This T cell receptor (beta chain) came from a study of blood T cell repertoires in COVID-19. Study background: Italy, Spain and the United States were the sources of the convalescent and acute COVID-19 samples. In each case, the material was cDNA or gDNA derived from T cells, B-cell-depleted T cells, or PBMCs.

As handled by the study authors: Researchers report that nucleated cell counts were estimated from reference gene primer amplification. Assay: immunoSEQ multiplex PCR; the TCRdb copy retains only in-frame clones and omits some. The V and J calls and clone size were taken over from that table, and D and trimming were inferred from the DNA. The data show roughly 110,000 clones, over 70% seen once. This TCR derives from a man aged 45-65 years with acute or convalescent COVID-19. Sequencing input: peripheral blood.

CDR3 loop: CASSPPGLSGNTIYF. The CDR3 nucleotides are TGTGCCAGCTCACCACCGGGACTCTCTGGAAACACCATATATTTT. The chain employs TRBV18 and TRBJ1-3; possible D gene TRBD1, 5 bases. Germline V gene sequence: CDR1 KGHSH, CDR2 LQKENI. Trimming left V 0 bases short and J 0 bases short, with 6 bases between. The CDR3 extends over 15 amino acids.